This T cell receptor beta chain was retrieved from a study of Graves' ophthalmopathy and Graves' hyperthyroidism (dated by TCRdb to 2017 to 2018). About the full investigation: Peripheral blood samples were taken at the time of initial diagnosis, before any treatment was given. The study used signatures of the TCR beta repertoire to tell Graves' ophthalmopathy apart from Graves' hyperthyroidism and to predict which patients would progress to ophthalmopathy. In total, approximately 140 blood samples were TCR-sequenced: approximately 42 ophthalmopathy, about 75 hyperthyroidism and some 17 hyperthyroidism-to-ophthalmopathy patients. A discovery set of about 99 patients (around 45 ophthalmopathy, some 58 stable hyperthyroidism) was enrolled to explore V-J signatures distinguishing ophthalmopathy from hyperthyroidism. For independent validation, a separate cohort was made up of around 18 hyperthyroidism patients plus 17 patients who later progressed from hyperthyroidism to ophthalmopathy. In six or seven hyperthyroidism patients, the T-cell repertoires found in thyroid tissue were compared with those found in blood. Following sample collection, hyperthyroidism patients were given methimazole at a starting dose of 30 mg daily, and ophthalmopathy patients were given high-dose intravenous methylprednisolone. For training and testing, the roughly 93 patients in the discovery cohort were randomly divided in a 7:3 ratio. What the work shows at the level of the full study, not this receptor alone: Ophthalmopathy was separated from stable hyperthyroidism by the 13-signature model with just under 90% sensitivity and 81% to 83% specificity in cross-validation and with 80%/75% in the test set. In validation, the model predicted ophthalmopathy progression with about 70% sensitivity and 72.22% specificity; roughly eleven predicted patients were CT-confirmed with GO in a median of about 7.1 months. Among expanded thyroid clonotypes with frequency above 0.001, most also showed up in blood, which suggests that blood repertoires may reflect the thyroid immune response. Sample size was not predetermined statistically, and investigators were not blinded to group allocation.

Trimming costs V 1 base and J 3 bases, and their ends lie 12 bases apart. The germline V gene gives CDR1 as MNHEY and CDR2 as SVGAGI. Ends included, the CDR3 has 15 residues. The CDR3 DNA has 45 bases and is translated from base 1. TCR beta CDR3 regions were amplified from RNA transcripts for repertoire sequencing. The first round was an RT-PCR using HTBI primers with the Qiagen OneStep RT-PCR kit, and this first round was followed by a second-round multiplex PCR, then size selection and purification. The libraries underwent paired-end sequencing with 100 bp reads on an Illumina HiSeq2000. The original methods were these. SOAPnuke was used for read processing, and reads with adapters, uncalled bases, a mean Phred below 15, or no exact constant-primer or identifier match were discarded. COPE v1.2.5 was used to merge the high-quality paired reads. Each unique nucleotide sequence was defined as a clonotype, and clonotypes were aligned to IMGT TRB V, D and J references with MiTCR v1.1. The analysis was limited to V-J combinations with a frequency above 0.0001, which together covered approximately 99% of the repertoires. A TCR clonal expansion and chaos score per V-J combination was defined as the ratio of F50 clonal expansion to chaos observed in the TCRdist matrix. Welch's t-statistics and random forest were used to reduce the features to roughly 14 V-J combinations, which were then used as input to a naive Bayes classifier. Thyroid-blood repertoire similarity was quantified with the Morisita-Horn index. The public reads were quality trimmed at Q25 with fastp and then assembled into clones with MiXCR by TCRdb, keeping productive beta chains. Under each unique CDR3 protein, matching rows form one entry showing the most common genes and DNA. None of the V and J calls come from the authors' own analysis; TCRdb made them. This sample holds about half a million distinct CDR3 sequences; approximately 15% were observed only once. In total, the top ten clones hold approximately 9.8% of the sample.

As concerns this clonotype: It lacks a known antigen. Just one base apart from a much larger clone, this may be a read error. This CDR3 is missing its conserved last phenylalanine or tryptophan, likely due to a read error.

Ophthalmopathy patients were characterized by moderately to severely active disease, a Clinical Activity Score of at least 3, a NOSPECS grade of at least 4, and a disease duration under 3 months. Patients were excluded if they had other autoimmune diseases, uncontrolled infections, pregnancy or lactation. Diagnosis was based on clinical symptoms, serum thyroxine, TRAb, thyroid ultrasound and orbital computed tomography. PBMCs were isolated from 7.5 to 10 ml of fresh peripheral blood by Ficoll-Paque density gradient centrifugation. Total RNA was extracted using Trizol reagent, and RNA quality was checked on an Agilent 2100 Bioanalyzer.

This receptor was identified in a woman aged 30 to 39 with Graves' ophthalmopathy. Donor details come from another sample of the same person, matched by shared clones. Sequences were obtained from blood. In this chain, TRBV6-5 is recombined with TRBJ1-1; the D gene assignment is ambiguous. The DNA sequence reads TGTGCCAGCAGTTACTACGGGGAACGAGACACTGAAGCTTTCGTT. Its coded protein is CASSYYGERDTEAFV.